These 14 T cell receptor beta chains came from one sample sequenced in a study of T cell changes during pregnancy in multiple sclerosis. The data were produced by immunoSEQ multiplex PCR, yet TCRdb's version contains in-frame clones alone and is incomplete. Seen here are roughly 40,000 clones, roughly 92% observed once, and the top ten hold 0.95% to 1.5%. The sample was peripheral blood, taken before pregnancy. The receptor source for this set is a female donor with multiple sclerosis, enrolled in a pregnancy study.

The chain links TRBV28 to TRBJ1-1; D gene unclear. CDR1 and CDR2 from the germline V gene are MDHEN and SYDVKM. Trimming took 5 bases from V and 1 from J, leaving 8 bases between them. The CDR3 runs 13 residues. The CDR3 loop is CASSPPGNTEAFF. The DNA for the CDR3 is TGTGCCAGCAGTCCTCCGGGGAACACTGAAGCTTTCTTT.

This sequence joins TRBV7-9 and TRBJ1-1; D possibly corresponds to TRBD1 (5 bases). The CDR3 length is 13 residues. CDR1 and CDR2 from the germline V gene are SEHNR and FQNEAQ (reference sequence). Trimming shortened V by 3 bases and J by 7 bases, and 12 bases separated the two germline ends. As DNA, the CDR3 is TGTGCCAGCAGCTTTCAGGGTACGGGTGAAGCTTTCTTT. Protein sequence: CASSFQGTGEAFF.

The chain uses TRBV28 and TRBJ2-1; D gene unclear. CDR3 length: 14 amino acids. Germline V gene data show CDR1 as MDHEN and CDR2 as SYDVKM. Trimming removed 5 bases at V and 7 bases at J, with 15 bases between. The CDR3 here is CASSPAPQENEQFF. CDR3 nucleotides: TGTGCCAGCAGTCCCGCACCCCAAGAGAATGAGCAGTTCTTC.

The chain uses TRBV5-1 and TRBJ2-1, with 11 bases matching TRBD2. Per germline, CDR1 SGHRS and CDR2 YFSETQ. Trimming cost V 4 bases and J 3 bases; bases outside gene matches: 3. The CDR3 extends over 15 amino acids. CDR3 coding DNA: TGCGCCAGCAGCGAGGGACTAGCGGTCTACAATGAGCAGTTCTTC. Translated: CASSEGLAVYNEQFF.

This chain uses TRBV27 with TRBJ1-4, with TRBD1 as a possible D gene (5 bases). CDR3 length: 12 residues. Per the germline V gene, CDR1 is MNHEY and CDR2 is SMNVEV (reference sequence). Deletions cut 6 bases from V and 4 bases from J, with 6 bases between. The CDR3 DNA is TGTGCCAGCAGGGACAATAATGAAAAACTGTTTTTT. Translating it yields CASRDNNEKLFF.

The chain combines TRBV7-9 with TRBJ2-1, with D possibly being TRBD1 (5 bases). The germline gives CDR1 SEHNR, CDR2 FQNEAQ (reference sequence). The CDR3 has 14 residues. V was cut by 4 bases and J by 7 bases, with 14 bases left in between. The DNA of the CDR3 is TGTGCCAGCAGCTCGCCTTTAAGGGGAAATGAGCAGTTCTTC. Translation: CASSSPLRGNEQFF.

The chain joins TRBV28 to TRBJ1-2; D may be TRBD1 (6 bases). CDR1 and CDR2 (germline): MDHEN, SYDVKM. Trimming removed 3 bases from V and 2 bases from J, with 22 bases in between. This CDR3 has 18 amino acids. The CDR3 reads CASSFVGQIFSSNYGYTF. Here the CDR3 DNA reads TGTGCCAGCAGTTTTGTCGGACAGATTTTTTCTTCAAACTATGGCTACACCTTC.

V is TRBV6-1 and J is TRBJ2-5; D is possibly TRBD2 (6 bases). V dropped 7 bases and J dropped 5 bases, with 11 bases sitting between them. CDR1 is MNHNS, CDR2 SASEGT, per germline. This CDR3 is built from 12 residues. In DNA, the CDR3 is TGTGCCAGCATGGGGGGTCGGGAGACCCAGTACTTC. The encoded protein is CASMGGRETQYF.

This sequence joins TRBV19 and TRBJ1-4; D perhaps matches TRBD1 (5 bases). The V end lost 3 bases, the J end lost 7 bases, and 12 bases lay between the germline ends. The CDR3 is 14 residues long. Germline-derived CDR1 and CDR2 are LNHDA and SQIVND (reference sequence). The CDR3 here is CASSIGGIIEKLFF. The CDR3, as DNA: TGTGCCAGTAGTATCGGGGGGATAATTGAAAAACTGTTTTTT. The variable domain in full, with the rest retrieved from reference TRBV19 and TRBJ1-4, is DGGITQSPKYLFRKEGQNVTLSCEQNLNHDAMYWYRQDPGQGLRLIYYSQIVNDFQKGDIAEGYSVSREKKESFPLTVTSAQKNPTAFYLCASSIGGIIEKLFFGSGTQLSVL.

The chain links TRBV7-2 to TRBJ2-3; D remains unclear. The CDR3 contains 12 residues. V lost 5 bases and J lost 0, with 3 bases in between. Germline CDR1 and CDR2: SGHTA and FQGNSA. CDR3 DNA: TGTGCCAGCAGCCAGAGCACAGATACGCAGTATTTT. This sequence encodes CASSQSTDTQYF.

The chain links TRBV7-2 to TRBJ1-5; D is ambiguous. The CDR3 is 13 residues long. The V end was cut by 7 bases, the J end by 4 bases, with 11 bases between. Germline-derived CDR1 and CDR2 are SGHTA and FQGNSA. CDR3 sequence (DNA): TGTGCCAGCACCGCGGGGAATAATCAGCCCCAGCATTTT. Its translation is CASTAGNNQPQHF.

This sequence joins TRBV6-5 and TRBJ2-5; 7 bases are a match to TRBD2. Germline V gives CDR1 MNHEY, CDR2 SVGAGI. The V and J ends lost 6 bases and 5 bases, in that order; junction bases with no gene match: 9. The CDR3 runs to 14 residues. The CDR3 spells CASSSIAGMETQYF. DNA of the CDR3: TGTGCCAGCAGCTCCATAGCGGGTATGGAGACCCAGTACTTC.

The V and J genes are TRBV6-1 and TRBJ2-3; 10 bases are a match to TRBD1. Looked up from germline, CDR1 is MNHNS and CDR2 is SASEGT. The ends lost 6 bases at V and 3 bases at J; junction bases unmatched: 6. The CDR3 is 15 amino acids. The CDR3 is CASRAGTGETDTQYF. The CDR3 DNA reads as TGTGCCAGCAGGGCGGGGACAGGGGAAACAGATACGCAGTATTTT.

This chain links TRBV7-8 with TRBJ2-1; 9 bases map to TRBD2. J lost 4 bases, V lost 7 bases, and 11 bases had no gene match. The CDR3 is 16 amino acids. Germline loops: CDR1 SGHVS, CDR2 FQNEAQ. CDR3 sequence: CASTFSGRRNYNEQFF. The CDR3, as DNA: TGTGCCAGCACCTTTAGCGGGAGAAGGAATTACAATGAGCAGTTCTTC.